These T cell receptor beta chains were read from a single sample in a study of cytomegalovirus exposure and HLA in healthy donors. Using immunoSEQ multiplex PCR, the repertoire was profiled, and TCRdb retains in-frame clones only, with some absent. The repertoire holds some 170,000 clones, about nine tenths seen once, with approximately 2.6% in the top ten. Sequenced sample: PBMCs. Receptors were obtained from a man aged 18 to 29 in good health and CMV-seropositive. CDR3s include the opening cysteine and the closing phenylalanine or tryptophan. The D gene is left open where the match is weak. Expanded clones get a size class; other rows say once, few or many, or leave the size out.

J | size | V | D | length | DNA | CDR3
TRBJ2-7 | NA | TRBV9 | NA | 16 | TGTGCCAGCAGCCCCCGCCAGGGAATAGGTTGGTACGAGCAGTACTTC | CASSPRQGIGWYEQYF
TRBJ2-3 | NA | TRBV9 | TRBD1 | 16 | TGTGCCAGCAGCGTTAAGGGGGCGCGGGGCACAGATACGCAGTATTTT | CASSVKGARGTDTQYF
TRBJ1-1 | once | TRBV25-1 | NA | 17 | TGTGCCAGCAGTGATCGAGTGGGGGGGGGCCCGAACACTGAAGCTTTCTTT | CASSDRVGGGPNTEAFF
TRBJ2-7 | NA | TRBV11-3 | NA | 14 | TGTGCCAGCAGCTTGGGTCGGGGATCGGGCGAGCAGTACTTC | CASSLGRGSGEQYF
TRBJ1-2 | NA | TRBV7-2 | TRBD1 | 16 | TGTGCCAGCAGCTTAGTAGGGGACAGGGGGTTAGGAGGCTACACCTTC | CASSLVGDRGLGGYTF
TRBJ1-1 | NA | TRBV14 | NA | 14 | TGTGCCAGCACCATCATCGGGGGAGCCTTTGAAGCTTTCTTT | CASTIIGGAFEAFF
TRBJ1-6 | NA | TRBV15 | NA | 14 | TGTGCCACCAGCAGAGATAGGGGTAATTCACCCCTCCACTTT | CATSRDRGNSPLHF
TRBJ1-3 | NA | TRBV7-9 | NA | 15 | TGTGCCAGCAGCCCCTCCGGTGAAAACCGGGACACCATATATTTT | CASSPSGENRDTIYF
TRBJ2-3 | NA | TRBV4-1 | NA | 15 | TGCGCCAGCAGCCAAGGAGGGGTGGGAGGAGATACGCAGTATTTT | CASSQGGVGGDTQYF
TRBJ2-3 | NA | TRBV27 | NA | 16 | TGTGCCAGCAGTCCAACTTTCGCGGGACCCACAGATACGCAGTATTTT | CASSPTFAGPTDTQYF
TRBJ2-5 | NA | TRBV9 | NA | 15 | TGTGCCAGCAGCCCCGGCCGGGGGAGTCGGGAGACCCAGTACTTC | CASSPGRGSRETQYF